This T cell receptor (beta chain) was captured in a study of T cells after yellow fever vaccination. In this sample, this clonotype turned up a few times. Universal primer sites and UMIs were introduced during 5'RACE template-switching synthesis of TCR cDNA. TCRdb fed the 5' RACE reads into MiXCR, producing one record per CDR3 protein. The data hold 250,000 to 300,000 distinct CDR3 sequences, with 10% to 15% observed a single time. V lost 2 bases, J lost 5 bases, and 4 bases stayed unmatched. The germline CDR1 and CDR2 sequences are LGHDT and YNNKEL (reference sequence). The length of the CDR3 is 15 residues.

The rearrangement joins TRBV3-1 to TRBJ1-4; 8 bases align to TRBD1. This sample comprised CD4+ T cells sorted from PBMCs, obtained 45 days after the yellow fever booster vaccination. This sequence originates from a man between 25 and 39 years old who received the YFV17D yellow fever vaccine. For the CDR3, the DNA is TGTGCCAGCAGCCAAAGACAGGGGCTAAATGAAAAACTGTTTTTT. This codes for CASSQRQGLNEKLFF. Full variable domain (outside the CDR3, taken from reference TRBV3-1 and TRBJ1-4): DTAVSQTPKYLVTQMGNDKSIKCEQNLGHDTMYWYKQDSKKFLKIMFSYNNKELIINETVPNRFSPKSPDKAHLNLHINSLELGDSAVYFCASSQRQGLNEKLFFGSGTQLSVL.